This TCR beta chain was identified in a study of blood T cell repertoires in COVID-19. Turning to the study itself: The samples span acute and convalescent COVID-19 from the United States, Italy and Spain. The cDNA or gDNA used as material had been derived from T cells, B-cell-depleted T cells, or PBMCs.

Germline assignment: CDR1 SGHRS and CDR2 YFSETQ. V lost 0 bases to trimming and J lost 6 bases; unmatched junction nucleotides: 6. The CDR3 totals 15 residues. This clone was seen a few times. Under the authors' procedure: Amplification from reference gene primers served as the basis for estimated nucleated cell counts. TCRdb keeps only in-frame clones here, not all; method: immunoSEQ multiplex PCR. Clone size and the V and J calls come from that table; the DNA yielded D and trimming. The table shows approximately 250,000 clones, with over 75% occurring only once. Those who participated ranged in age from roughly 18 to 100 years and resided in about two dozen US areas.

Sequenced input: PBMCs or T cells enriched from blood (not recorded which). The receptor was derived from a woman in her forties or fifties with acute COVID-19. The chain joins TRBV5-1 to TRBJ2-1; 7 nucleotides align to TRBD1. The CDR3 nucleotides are TGCGCCAGCAGCTTGGGTGCGACAGGGCTCAATGAGCAGTTCTTC. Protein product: CASSLGATGLNEQFF.